This TCR beta chain originates from a study of blood T cell repertoires in COVID-19. Turning to the study itself: Donors in the United States, Italy and Spain gave samples during acute or convalescent COVID-19. Nucleic acid was either cDNA or gDNA, and it came from T cells, B-cell-depleted T cells, or PBMCs.

In the original processing: Using reference gene primer amplification, nucleated cell counts were estimated. The table came from immunoSEQ multiplex PCR; TCRdb's copy has only in-frame clones and leaves some out. D and trimming were read from the DNA, whereas the V and J calls and clone size are those reported in that table. This table holds about 110,000 clones, approximately 89% found once. This clone has only one observation. The CDR3 extends over 10 amino acids. The chain employs TRBV21-1 and TRBJ1-2. TRBV21-1 is a documented pseudogene. The material sequenced was peripheral blood. The receptor comes from a man aged 50 or older with active or convalescent COVID-19. The CDR3 DNA reads TGTGCCAGCAATACCGGGGGCTACACCTTC. This gives the protein CASNTGGYTF.